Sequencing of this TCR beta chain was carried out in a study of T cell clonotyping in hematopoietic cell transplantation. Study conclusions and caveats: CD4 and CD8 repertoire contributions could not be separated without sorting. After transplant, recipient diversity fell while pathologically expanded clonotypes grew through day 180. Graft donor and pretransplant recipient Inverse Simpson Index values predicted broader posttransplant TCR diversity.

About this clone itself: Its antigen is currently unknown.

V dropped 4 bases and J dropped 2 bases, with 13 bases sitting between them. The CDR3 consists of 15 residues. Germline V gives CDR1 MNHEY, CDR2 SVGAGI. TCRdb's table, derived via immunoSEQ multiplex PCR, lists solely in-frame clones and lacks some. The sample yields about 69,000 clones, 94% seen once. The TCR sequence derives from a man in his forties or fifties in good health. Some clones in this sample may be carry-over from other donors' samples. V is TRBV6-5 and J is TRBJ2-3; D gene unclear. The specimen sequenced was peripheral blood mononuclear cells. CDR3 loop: CASSFRKGPTDTQYF. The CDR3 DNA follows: TGTGCCAGCAGTTTCAGAAAAGGGCCCACAGATACGCAGTATTTT.